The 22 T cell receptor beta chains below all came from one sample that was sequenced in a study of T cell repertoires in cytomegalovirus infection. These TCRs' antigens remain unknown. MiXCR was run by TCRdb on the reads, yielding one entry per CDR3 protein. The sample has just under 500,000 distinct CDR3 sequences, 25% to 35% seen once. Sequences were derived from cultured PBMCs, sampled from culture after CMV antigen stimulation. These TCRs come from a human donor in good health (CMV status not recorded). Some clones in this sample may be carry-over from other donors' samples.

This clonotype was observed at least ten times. Written as DNA, the CDR3 is TGTGCCAGCAGTGAAGCTAGCGGGAGTTACAATGAGCAGTTCTTC. It is translated as CASSEASGSYNEQFF. The V and J genes are TRBV6-1 and TRBJ2-1; 9 bases align to TRBD2. Germline assignment: CDR1 MNHNS and CDR2 SASEGT. CDR3 length: 15 residues. V lost 0 bases to trimming and J lost 4 bases; unmatched junction nucleotides: 1.

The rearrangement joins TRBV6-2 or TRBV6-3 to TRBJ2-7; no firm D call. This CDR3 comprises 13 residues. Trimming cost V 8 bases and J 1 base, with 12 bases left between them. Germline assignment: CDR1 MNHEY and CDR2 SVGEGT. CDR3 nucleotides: TGTGCCAGCGGTGAAGGGTTATCCTACGAGCAGTACGTC. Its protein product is CASGEGLSYEQYV.

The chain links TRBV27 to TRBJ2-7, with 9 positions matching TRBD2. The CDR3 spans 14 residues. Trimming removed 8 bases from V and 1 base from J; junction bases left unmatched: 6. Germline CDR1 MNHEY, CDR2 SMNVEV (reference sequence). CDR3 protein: CASRGGGSSYEQYF. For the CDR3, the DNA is TGTGCCAGCCGCGGGGGGGGAAGTTCCTACGAGCAGTACTTC.

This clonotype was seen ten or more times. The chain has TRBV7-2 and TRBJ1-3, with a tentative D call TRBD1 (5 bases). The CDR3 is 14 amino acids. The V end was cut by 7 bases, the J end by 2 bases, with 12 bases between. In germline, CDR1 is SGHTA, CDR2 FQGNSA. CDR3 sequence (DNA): TGTGCCAGCACCCAGGGTATGGCTGGAAACACCATATATTTT. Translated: CASTQGMAGNTIYF.

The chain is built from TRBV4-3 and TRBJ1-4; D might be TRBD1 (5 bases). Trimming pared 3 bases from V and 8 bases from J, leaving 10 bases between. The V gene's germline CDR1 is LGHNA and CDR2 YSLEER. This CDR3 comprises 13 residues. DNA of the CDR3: TGCGCCAGCAGCCAGGGGGGACGGGAAAAACTGTTTTTT. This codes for CASSQGGREKLFF.

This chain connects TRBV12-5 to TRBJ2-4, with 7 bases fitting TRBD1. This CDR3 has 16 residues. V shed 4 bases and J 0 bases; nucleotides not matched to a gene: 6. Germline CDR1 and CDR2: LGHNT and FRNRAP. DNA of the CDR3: TGTGCTAGTGGTTCGGGGACAGTCCTAGCCAAAAACATTCAGTACTTC. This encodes CASGSGTVLAKNIQYF.

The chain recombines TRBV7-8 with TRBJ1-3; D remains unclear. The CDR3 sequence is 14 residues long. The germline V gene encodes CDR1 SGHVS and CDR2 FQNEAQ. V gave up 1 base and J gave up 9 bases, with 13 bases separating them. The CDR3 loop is CASSLGSARGTIYF. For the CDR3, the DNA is TGTGCCAGCAGCTTAGGGTCGGCCCGGGGCACCATATATTTT.

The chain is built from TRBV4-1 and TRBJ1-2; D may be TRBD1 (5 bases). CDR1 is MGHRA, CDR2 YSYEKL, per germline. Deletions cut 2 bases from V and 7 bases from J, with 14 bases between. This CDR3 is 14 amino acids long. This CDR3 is CASSQQLLGLGYTF. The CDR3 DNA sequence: TGCGCCAGCAGCCAACAACTGCTGGGACTTGGCTACACCTTC.

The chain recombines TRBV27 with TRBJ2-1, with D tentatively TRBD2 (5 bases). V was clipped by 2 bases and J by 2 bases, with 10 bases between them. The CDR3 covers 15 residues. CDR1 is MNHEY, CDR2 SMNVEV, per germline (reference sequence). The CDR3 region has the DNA TGTGCCAGCAGTTTAGGGAGCTTGGCCTACAATGAGCAGTTCTTC. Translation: CASSLGSLAYNEQFF.

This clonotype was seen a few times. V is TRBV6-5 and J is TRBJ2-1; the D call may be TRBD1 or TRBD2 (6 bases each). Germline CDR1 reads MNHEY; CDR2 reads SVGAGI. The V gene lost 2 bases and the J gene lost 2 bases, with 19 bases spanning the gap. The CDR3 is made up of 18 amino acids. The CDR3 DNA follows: TGTGCCAGCAGTTACCTGACAGGAGGGACTGTCCCCTACAATGAGCAGTTCTTC. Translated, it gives CASSYLTGGTVPYNEQFF.

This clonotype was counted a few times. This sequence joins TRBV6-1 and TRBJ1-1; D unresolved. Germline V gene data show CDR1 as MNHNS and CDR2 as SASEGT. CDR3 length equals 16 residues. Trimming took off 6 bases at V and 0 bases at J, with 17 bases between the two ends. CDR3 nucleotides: TGTGCCAGCAGCCACTTTAGAGTCGGTTTGAACACTGAAGCTTTCTTT. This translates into CASSHFRVGLNTEAFF.

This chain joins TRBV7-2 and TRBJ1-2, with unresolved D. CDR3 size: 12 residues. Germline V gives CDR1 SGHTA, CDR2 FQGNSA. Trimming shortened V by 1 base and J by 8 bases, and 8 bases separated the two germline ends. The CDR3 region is CASSLVWEGYTF. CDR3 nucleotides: TGTGCCAGCAGCTTAGTTTGGGAAGGCTACACCTTC.

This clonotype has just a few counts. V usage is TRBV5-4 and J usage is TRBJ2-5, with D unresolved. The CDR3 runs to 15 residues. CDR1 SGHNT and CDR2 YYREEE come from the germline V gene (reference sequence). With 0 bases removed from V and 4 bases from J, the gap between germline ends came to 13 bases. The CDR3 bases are TGTGCCAGCAGCTTGGAGACCCCGGTAACAGAGACCCAGTACTTC. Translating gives CASSLETPVTETQYF.

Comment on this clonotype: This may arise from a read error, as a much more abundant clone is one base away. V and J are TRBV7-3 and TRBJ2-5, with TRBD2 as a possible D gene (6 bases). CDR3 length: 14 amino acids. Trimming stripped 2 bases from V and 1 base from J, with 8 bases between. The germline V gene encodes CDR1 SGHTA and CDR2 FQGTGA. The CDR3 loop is CASSLSSAQETQYF. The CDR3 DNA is TGTGCCAGCAGCTTATCTAGCGCCCAAGAGACCCAGTACTTC.

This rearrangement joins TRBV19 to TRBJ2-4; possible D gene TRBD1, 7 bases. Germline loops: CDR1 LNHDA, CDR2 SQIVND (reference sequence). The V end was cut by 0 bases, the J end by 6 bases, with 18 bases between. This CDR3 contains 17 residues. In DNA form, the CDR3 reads TGTGCCAGTAGTATAGACTTCAAGAACAGGGGAGGAAACATTCAGTACTTC. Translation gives CASSIDFKNRGGNIQYF.

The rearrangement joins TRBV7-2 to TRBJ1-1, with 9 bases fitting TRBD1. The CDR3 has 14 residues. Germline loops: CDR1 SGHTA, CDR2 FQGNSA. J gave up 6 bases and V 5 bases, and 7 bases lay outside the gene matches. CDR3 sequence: CASSRDRAAAEAFF. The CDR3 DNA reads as TGTGCCAGCAGCAGGGACAGGGCGGCCGCTGAAGCTTTCTTT.

The CDR3 spells CASSLGLAVEQFF. Written as DNA, the CDR3 is TGTGCCAGCAGCTTAGGCCTAGCGGTTGAGCAGTTCTTC. The V gene is TRBV7-9, the J gene TRBJ2-1; 7 bases fit TRBD2. Germline CDR1 reads SEHNR; CDR2 reads FQNEAQ (reference sequence). V trimming: 1 base; J trimming: 9 bases; junction bases outside the gene matches: 3. The CDR3 sequence is 13 residues long.

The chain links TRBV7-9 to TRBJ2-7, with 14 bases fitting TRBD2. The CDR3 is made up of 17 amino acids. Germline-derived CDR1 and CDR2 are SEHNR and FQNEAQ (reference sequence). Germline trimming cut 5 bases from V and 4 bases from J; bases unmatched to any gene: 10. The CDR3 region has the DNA TGTGCCAGCAGCCCGGGACTAGCGGGAGAGCCACGGTACGAGCAGTACGTC. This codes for CASSPGLAGEPRYEQYV.

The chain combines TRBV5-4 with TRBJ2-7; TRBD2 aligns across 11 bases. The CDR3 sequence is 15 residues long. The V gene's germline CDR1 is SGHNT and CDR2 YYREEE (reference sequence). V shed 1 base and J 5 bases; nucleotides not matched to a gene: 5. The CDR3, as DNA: TGTGCCAGCAGCTTGACTAGCGGGAGTAGAAACGAGCAGTACGTC. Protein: CASSLTSGSRNEQYV.

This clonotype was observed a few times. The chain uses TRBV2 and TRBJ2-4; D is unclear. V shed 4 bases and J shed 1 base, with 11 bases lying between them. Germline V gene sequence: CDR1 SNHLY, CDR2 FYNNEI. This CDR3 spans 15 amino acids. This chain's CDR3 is CASSAASEAKNIQYF. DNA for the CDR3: TGTGCCAGCAGTGCGGCCTCGGAGGCCAAAAACATTCAGTACTTC. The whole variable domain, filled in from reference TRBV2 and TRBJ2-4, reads EPEVTQTPSHQVTQMGQEVILRCVPISNHLYFYWYRQILGQKVEFLVSFYNNEISEKSEIFDDQFSVERPDGSNFTLKIRSTKLEDSAMYFCASSAASEAKNIQYFGAGTRLSVL.

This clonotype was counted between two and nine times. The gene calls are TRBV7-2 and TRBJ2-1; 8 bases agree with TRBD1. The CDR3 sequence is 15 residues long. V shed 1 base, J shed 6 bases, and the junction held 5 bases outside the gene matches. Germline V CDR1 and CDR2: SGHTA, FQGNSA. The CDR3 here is CASSLVSGGGNEQFF. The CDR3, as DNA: TGTGCCAGCAGCTTAGTTTCAGGGGGCGGCAATGAGCAGTTCTTC.

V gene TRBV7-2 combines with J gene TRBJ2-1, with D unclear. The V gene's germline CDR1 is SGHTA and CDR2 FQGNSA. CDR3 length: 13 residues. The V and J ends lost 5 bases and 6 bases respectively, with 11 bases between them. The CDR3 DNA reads TGTGCCAGCAGCCCCTACGGGCCCAATGAGCAGTTCTTC. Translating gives CASSPYGPNEQFF.